These T cell receptor beta chains were read from a single sample in a study of shared T cell receptors in the human thymus. The table came from immunoSEQ multiplex PCR; TCRdb's copy has only in-frame clones and leaves some out. Here the sample spans over 650,000 clones, 70% to 90% being singletons. These data also formed part of another study, on human thymus T cells.

Sequenced material: thymocytes. The receptors here all came from a boy under three years old with a congenital heart defect. Each CDR3 is given with its conserved first and last residue. Each record gives: V gene, D gene, CDR3 length, clone size, J gene, CDR3 DNA, CDR3 protein. A D gene is named only where the DNA matches it firmly. Clone size is not always given. Where it is, it says once, few, many or a class for expanded clones.

TRBV18,TRBD2,17,NA,TRBJ2-1,TGTGCCAGCTCACCATCCACTAGCGGGGGCTCCTACAATGAGCAGTTCTTC,CASSPSTSGGSYNEQFF
TRBV30,TRBD2,15,NA,TRBJ2-2,TGTGCCTGGAGTGGGGGCGGGGGAAACACCGGGGAGCTGTTTTTT,CAWSGGGGNTGELFF
TRBV5-6,NA,14,NA,TRBJ1-1,TGTGCCAGCAGCGTGACTCCTTGGAACACTGAAGCTTTCTTT,CASSVTPWNTEAFF
TRBV5-6,TRBD1,17,NA,TRBJ2-3,TGTGCCAGCAGCCCCAACCGGGACAGGGGGCGGTTAGATACGCAGTATTTT,CASSPNRDRGRLDTQYF
TRBV6-5,TRBD2,16,NA,TRBJ2-1,TGTGCCAGCAGTTACGTGGGACTAGCGGGAGGCGACGAGCAGTTCTTC,CASSYVGLAGGDEQFF
TRBV5-1,NA,12,NA,TRBJ2-3,TGCGCCAGCAGCCAAATGACGGGTACGCAGTATTTT,CASSQMTGTQYF
TRBV13,TRBD1,18,NA,TRBJ2-6,TGTGCCAGCAGCAACCGGACAGGGTTATCGTCTGGGGCCAACGTCCTGACTTTC,CASSNRTGLSSGANVLTF
TRBV4-1,TRBD1,16,NA,TRBJ1-3,TGCGCCAGCAGCCAAGAACCCGACAGGGGAGGAAACACCATATATTTT,CASSQEPDRGGNTIYF
TRBV2,TRBD1,14,NA,TRBJ2-7,TGTGCCAGCAGCCCGACGGGACAGGGGTACGAGCAGTACTTC,CASSPTGQGYEQYF
TRBV4-3,TRBD2,22,NA,TRBJ2-7,TGCGCCAGCAGCCAGGTCCGGCCTACAGGGACTAGCGGGAGGGATCCCTATTCCGAGCAGTACTTC,CASSQVRPTGTSGRDPYSEQYF
TRBV28,NA,14,NA,TRBJ1-5,TGTGCCAGCAGTTTATATGGGGCAGGTCAGCCCCAGCATTTT,CASSLYGAGQPQHF
TRBV7-9,TRBD1,16,NA,TRBJ1-4,TGTGCCAGCAGCGACCGGGACAGGGGGAGATCTGAAAAACTGTTTTTT,CASSDRDRGRSEKLFF
TRBV18,NA,16,NA,TRBJ1-4,TGTGCCAGCTCACCACCGGTTAGCGAGGAAAGTGGAAAACTGTTTTTT,CASSPPVSEESGKLFF
TRBV27,TRBD1,18,NA,TRBJ1-2,TGTGCCAGCAGTTTCTCTGATGGACAGGGGGCGGGGTATTATGGCTACACCTTC,CASSFSDGQGAGYYGYTF
TRBV6-5,NA,13,few,TRBJ2-7,TGTGCCAGCAGTCCGTCTTACAGGGACGAGCAGTACTTC,CASSPSYRDEQYF
TRBV29-1,NA,13,NA,TRBJ2-2,TGCAGCGTTAATAGCGGAGTGACCGGGGAGCTGTTTTTT,CSVNSGVTGELFF
TRBV27,TRBD2,17,NA,TRBJ2-7,TGTGCCAGCAGTTGGGGGTCCCGAGCGGGACCCTCCTACGAGCAGTACTTC,CASSWGSRAGPSYEQYF
TRBV4-3,TRBD2,15,NA,TRBJ2-3,TGCGCCAGCAGCCCTCAGCGGGAAATCACAGATACGCAGTATTTT,CASSPQREITDTQYF
TRBV30,TRBD1,17,NA,TRBJ1-6,TGTGCCTGGAGTGTACGGGACAGTCGGCGATATAATTCCCCCCTCCACTTT,CAWSVRDSRRYNSPLHF
TRBV12-5,TRBD1,17,NA,TRBJ1-1,TGTGCTAGTGCCGTGGACAGGGTACCCGAGAGTGTCACTGAAGCTTTCTTT,CASAVDRVPESVTEAFF
TRBV5-1,TRBD2,16,NA,TRBJ2-7,TGCGCCAGCAGCTTGGTAGCGGGAGAACTTCTATACGAGCAGTACTTC,CASSLVAGELLYEQYF
TRBV9,TRBD2,19,NA,TRBJ2-2,TGTGCCAGCAGCGTTCGAACTAGCGGGGATAACCAGAACACCGGGGAGCTGTTTTTT,CASSVRTSGDNQNTGELFF
TRBV14,NA,14,NA,TRBJ1-1,TGTGCCAGCAGCCTTAGTGGGCCCTCGGGGGGGGCTTTCTTT,CASSLSGPSGGAFF
TRBV28,NA,15,NA,TRBJ1-5,TGTGCCAGCAGTGCCAGGGTAATCGGCAATCAGCCCCAGCATTTT,CASSARVIGNQPQHF
TRBV4-2,NA,17,NA,TRBJ1-3,TGTGCCAGCAGCCCTAAGCCGGACACCTTCGGAGGAAACACCATATATTTT,CASSPKPDTFGGNTIYF
TRBV4-1,TRBD1,15,NA,TRBJ2-7,TGCGCCAGCAGCCAAGGGACAGGGGAACCCTACGAGCAGTACTTC,CASSQGTGEPYEQYF
TRBV27,NA,14,NA,TRBJ1-5,TGTGCCAGCAGTTTTGGGCACCCCAATCAGCCCCAGCATTTT,CASSFGHPNQPQHF
TRBV5-4,TRBD1,15,NA,TRBJ1-1,TGTGCCAGCAGCCCAGAACAGGGGACGAACACTGAAGCTTTCTTT,CASSPEQGTNTEAFF
TRBV20-1,NA,10,NA,TRBJ2-1,TGCAGTGCTAGAGCGTATGAGCAGTTCTTC,CSARAYEQFF
TRBV28,TRBD2,16,NA,TRBJ2-7,TGTGCCAGCAGTTTGCCCCCCAGAAGCGGGGGCTCCGAGCAGTACTTC,CASSLPPRSGGSEQYF
TRBV28,TRBD1,16,NA,TRBJ1-2,TGTGCCAGCAGTTTACGGAGACAGGGGAAAGAAAGTGGCTACACCTTC,CASSLRRQGKESGYTF
TRBV9,NA,15,NA,TRBJ2-3,TGTGCCAGCAGCGTAGCGGAGTTTCTTCCTGATACGCAGTATTTT,CASSVAEFLPDTQYF
TRBV5-8,NA,15,once,TRBJ1-2,TGTGCCAGCAGCTTGGGAAAAGGGGCTGCTTATGGCTACACCTTC,CASSLGKGAAYGYTF
TRBV6-5,TRBD1,14,NA,TRBJ1-1,TGTGCCAGCAAGGGGGCAGACATGAACACTGAAGCTTTCTTT,CASKGADMNTEAFF
TRBV21-1,NA,12,NA,TRBJ2-7,TGTGCCAGTTATCTAATACGTTACGAGCAGTACTTC,CASYLIRYEQYF
TRBV29-1,TRBD1,14,NA,TRBJ1-1,TGCAGCGTGCGCAATCAGGGGGTGAACACTGAAGCTTTCTTT,CSVRNQGVNTEAFF
TRBV9,TRBD2,16,few,TRBJ2-3,TGTGCCAGCAGCTACGATTTAGCGGGAATGGCAGATACGCAGTATTTT,CASSYDLAGMADTQYF
TRBV7-9,TRBD1,18,few,TRBJ1-6,TGTGCCAGCAGCTTAGCGCAGGGGTCAGGGGGCGAAAATTCACCCCTCCACTTT,CASSLAQGSGGENSPLHF
TRBV6-6,NA,15,few,TRBJ2-1,TGTGCCAGCAGTTACTCTTTAACAACGTACAATGAGCAGTTCTTC,CASSYSLTTYNEQFF
TRBV7-2,NA,19,NA,TRBJ1-5,TGTGCCAAGCAGCGGGGACGAGTCGACGGACAGCTTAGCAATCAGCCCCAGCATTTT,CAKQRGRVDGQLSNQPQHF
TRBV4-3,TRBD1,15,NA,TRBJ2-7,TGCGCCAGCAGCCAAGTGACAGGGCTAGGCTACGAGCAGTACTTC,CASSQVTGLGYEQYF
TRBV9,NA,14,NA,TRBJ2-1,TGTGCCAGCAGCCCCGGATGGGGCGTGAATGAGCAGTTCTTC,CASSPGWGVNEQFF
TRBV7-9,TRBD1,15,NA,TRBJ2-1,TGTGCCAGCAGCTGTAAGGGACAGACAAACAATGAGCAGTTCTTC,CASSCKGQTNNEQFF
TRBV27,NA,19,once,TRBJ1-6,TGTGCCAGCAGTTTTTTTTTCCCCCCAGGGCCCTCCTATAATTCACCCCTCCACTTT,CASSFFFPPGPSYNSPLHF
TRBV19,TRBD1,14,NA,TRBJ2-7,TGTGCCAGTAGTCCCAATCCAGGGGGCTACGAGCAGTACTTC,CASSPNPGGYEQYF
TRBV6-5,NA,14,NA,TRBJ2-1,TGTGCCAGCAGTTACTCGACTCCGGACAATGAGCAGTTCTTC,CASSYSTPDNEQFF
TRBV11-2,NA,16,NA,TRBJ1-5,TGTGCCAGCAGCCTAGGGGGGCAGGGGTTAGATCAGCCCCAGCATTTT,CASSLGGQGLDQPQHF
TRBV29-1,NA,11,NA,TRBJ2-4,TGCAGCGTGGGAGGAGGAGACATTCAGTACTTC,CSVGGGDIQYF